Shown below are 11 T cell receptor beta chains from a single sample sequenced in a study of molecular identifiers for immune sequencing clone quantification. MiXCR was run by TCRdb on the PCR reads, yielding one entry per CDR3 protein. The table records hundreds of thousands of distinct CDR3 sequences, roughly 25% of them present only once. The sample was naive CD8+ T cells from blood, with Jurkat cell RNA spiked in. Subset: FACS-sorted CD8+CD4-CCR7+CD45RA+ naive T cells. These receptors originate from a human donor in good health. Some libraries in this study had Jurkat cell RNA spiked in.

The chain couples TRBV30 to TRBJ2-1; 9 nucleotides agree with TRBD2. The CDR3 loop spans 16 amino acids. Germline CDR1 is GTSNPN and CDR2 is SVGIG (reference sequence). The trim removed 0 bases at V and 3 bases at J, leaving 6 bases unmatched. The CDR3 region is CAWSVVAGAIYNEQFF. CDR3 DNA sequence: TGTGCCTGGAGTGTAGTAGCGGGGGCCATCTACAATGAGCAGTTCTTC.

Ten or more counts support this clonotype. The rearrangement joins TRBV28 to TRBJ1-5; TRBD1 agrees at 7 bases. The CDR3 extends over 15 amino acids. CDR1 and CDR2 from the germline V gene are MDHEN and SYDVKM. Unmatched junction bases numbered 5, after V lost 6 bases and J lost 0 bases. Here the CDR3 DNA reads TGTGCCAGCAGGGAACAGGGGACTAGCAATCAGCCCCAGCATTTT. Residues: CASREQGTSNQPQHF.

This clonotype was counted ten times or more. The rearrangement uses TRBV7-9 and TRBJ2-1, with no clear D. Germline CDR1 is SEHNR and CDR2 is FQNEAQ (reference sequence). Between the trimmed V and J ends, which lost 4 bases and 7 bases, there was a span of 5 bases. This CDR3 is built from 11 residues. CDR3 sequence reads: CASSSDNEQFF. CDR3 nucleotide sequence: TGTGCCAGCAGCTCCGATAATGAGCAGTTCTTC.

This clonotype was counted many times. This chain uses TRBV6-6 with TRBJ2-7; D possibly corresponds to TRBD1 (5 bases). V lost 6 bases, J lost 5 bases, and 17 bases lay in between. The CDR3 spans 14 residues. The germline V gene has CDR1 MNHNY and CDR2 SVGAGI (reference sequence). CDR3 nucleotides: TGTGCCAGCAGAAAAGAGGCAGGGTACGACGAGCAGTACTTC. Encoded protein: CASRKEAGYDEQYF.

This clonotype was observed many times. The genes are TRBV7-9 and TRBJ1-1; TRBD1 might be the D (6 bases). V was cut by 5 bases and J by 0 bases, with 10 bases left in between. The CDR3 totals 14 residues. From germline, CDR1 is SEHNR and CDR2 FQNEAQ (reference sequence). CDR3 loop: CASSRTDMNTEAFF. The CDR3 nucleotides are TGTGCCAGCAGCCGGACAGATATGAACACTGAAGCTTTCTTT.

For this clonotype: Given a much more abundant clone one base away, this may be a read error. The chain recombines TRBV7-8 with TRBJ2-1; D uncertain. The CDR3 loop spans 11 amino acids. V was pared by 4 bases and J by 10 bases, with 8 bases between. The germline CDR1 and CDR2 sequences are SGHVS and FQNEAQ. The CDR3: CASSSRSEQFF. The CDR3 region has the DNA TGTGCCAGCAGCTCGCGAAGCGAGCAGTTCTTC.

The rearrangement joins TRBV27 to TRBJ2-1; no definite D call. Germline V gene lookup returns CDR1 MNHEY and CDR2 SMNVEV (reference sequence). V gave up 3 bases and J gave up 6 bases, with 21 bases separating them. The CDR3 consists of 17 residues. The CDR3, as DNA: TGTGCCAGCAGTTTTTCTGAGTCGTGGACGGCCACCAATGAGCAGTTCTTC. Protein product: CASSFSESWTATNEQFF.

This clonotype appeared a few times. The J gene is TRBJ2-5, the V gene TRBV18; D is undetermined. The CDR3 spans 12 residues. Trimming took off 3 bases at V and 5 bases at J, with 7 bases between the two ends. The germline V gene has CDR1 KGHSH and CDR2 LQKENI. CDR3 residues: CASSPELETQYF. The CDR3 DNA follows: TGTGCCAGCTCACCGGAATTGGAGACCCAGTACTTC.

This clonotype was picked up a small number of times. The rearrangement joins TRBV19 to TRBJ2-2; tentative D call: TRBD1 (5 bases). The CDR3 has 12 amino acids. Germline values: CDR1 LNHDA, CDR2 SQIVND (reference sequence). V lost 5 bases to trimming and J lost 7 bases, with 8 bases between them. The CDR3 coding sequence is TGTGCCAGTAGTTGGGGCTACGGGGAGCTGTTTTTT. This codes for CASSWGYGELFF.

This clonotype has at least ten counts. This rearrangement joins TRBV7-9 to TRBJ2-6; 10 bases are a match to TRBD1. V gave up 5 bases and J gave up 0 bases; unmatched junction bases: 7. The CDR3 totals 18 residues. CDR1 and CDR2 (germline): SEHNR, FQNEAQ (reference sequence). The CDR3 sequence is CASSKPGQGPSGANVLTF. The CDR3 nucleotides are TGTGCCAGCAGCAAGCCGGGACAGGGGCCCTCTGGGGCCAACGTCCTGACTTTC.

The chain couples TRBV7-9 to TRBJ2-5; tentative D call: TRBD1 (5 bases). CDR3 length: 15 residues. Per the germline V gene, CDR1 is SEHNR and CDR2 is FQNEAQ (reference sequence). V shed 5 bases and J shed 7 bases, with 20 bases lying between them. In DNA form, the CDR3 reads TGTGCCAGCAGCGATAAGGGTACCCCCAGGGTGACCCAGTACTTC. It yields the protein CASSDKGTPRVTQYF.